A selection of T cell receptor beta chains follows, all from one sample in a study of shared clonotypes between healthy human individuals. Assay: immunoSEQ multiplex PCR; the TCRdb copy retains only in-frame clones and omits some. The sample yields around 2,000,000 clones, about 95% seen once. Sequences were obtained from naive CD8+ T cells sorted from blood. The receptors here all came from a young man in good health. The CDR3 runs from the conserved cysteine through the conserved F or W. The order of the fields is D gene, V gene, clone size, J gene, CDR3 DNA, CDR3 protein. D genes are given only for firm matches. The size entry is marked missing in some rows and otherwise reads once, few, many or a size class.

d_gene: TRBD1; v_gene: TRBV30; abundance: .; j_gene: TRBJ1-1; CDR3nt: TGTGCCTGGAGCGTAACAGGGGAAGCTGAAGCTTTCTTT; CDR3aa: CAWSVTGEAEAFF
d_gene: TRBD1; v_gene: TRBV5-6; abundance: .; j_gene: TRBJ2-7; CDR3nt: TGTGCCAGCATAGGGGCCGGGACAGTGTCATACGAGCAGTACTTC; CDR3aa: CASIGAGTVSYEQYF
d_gene: TRBD1; v_gene: TRBV7-9; abundance: .; j_gene: TRBJ2-7; CDR3nt: TGTGCCAGCAGCTGGGACAGCCCCTCCTACGAGCAGTACTTC; CDR3aa: CASSWDSPSYEQYF
d_gene: .; v_gene: TRBV7-8; abundance: .; j_gene: TRBJ2-3; CDR3nt: TGTGCCAGCAGTTCCGATAAACAGTTCACAGATACGCAGTATTTT; CDR3aa: CASSSDKQFTDTQYF
d_gene: .; v_gene: TRBV6-1; abundance: .; j_gene: TRBJ2-1; CDR3nt: TGTGCCAGCAGTGAACTAGGGGATGAGCAGTTCTTC; CDR3aa: CASSELGDEQFF
d_gene: .; v_gene: TRBV4-3; abundance: once; j_gene: TRBJ1-5; CDR3nt: TGCGCCAGCAGCCAAGACTCCCCCAGAGGGATAGTAGGAAGCAATCAGCCCCAGCATTTT; CDR3aa: CASSQDSPRGIVGSNQPQHF
d_gene: TRBD2; v_gene: TRBV7-3; abundance: .; j_gene: TRBJ2-1; CDR3nt: TGTGCCAGCAGCCCTGGACTAGCGGGCTACAATGAGCAGTTCTTC; CDR3aa: CASSPGLAGYNEQFF
d_gene: .; v_gene: TRBV27; abundance: .; j_gene: TRBJ2-7; CDR3nt: TGTGCCAGCAGTTTGGAGGACGGTAACTACGAGCAGTACTTC; CDR3aa: CASSLEDGNYEQYF
d_gene: TRBD2; v_gene: TRBV9; abundance: .; j_gene: TRBJ2-5; CDR3nt: TGTGCCAGCAGCGTCCCGGGACTAGAAGAGACCCAGTACTTC; CDR3aa: CASSVPGLEETQYF
d_gene: .; v_gene: TRBV13; abundance: .; j_gene: TRBJ2-1; CDR3nt: TGTGCCAGCAGCTTAGGCCCCGGGGCAGGCGCCTACAATGAGCAGTTCTTC; CDR3aa: CASSLGPGAGAYNEQFF
d_gene: TRBD2; v_gene: TRBV4-1; abundance: .; j_gene: TRBJ2-7; CDR3nt: TGCGCCAGCAGCCAAGAGGGGGGGGAAAGCTCCTACGAGCAGTACTTC; CDR3aa: CASSQEGGESSYEQYF
d_gene: .; v_gene: TRBV28; abundance: .; j_gene: TRBJ1-5; CDR3nt: TGTGCCAGCAGTTTAGTAGGGGGAGGTCAGCCCCAGCATTTT; CDR3aa: CASSLVGGGQPQHF
d_gene: .; v_gene: TRBV28; abundance: .; j_gene: TRBJ2-6; CDR3nt: TGTGCCAGCAGCCCCGTGTCGGTCTCTGGGGCCAACGTCCTGACTTTC; CDR3aa: CASSPVSVSGANVLTF
d_gene: TRBD1; v_gene: TRBV4-1; abundance: .; j_gene: TRBJ2-1; CDR3nt: TGCGCCAGCGCAGCCGAGGGACAGCACACCTACAATGAGCAGTTCTTC; CDR3aa: CASAAEGQHTYNEQFF